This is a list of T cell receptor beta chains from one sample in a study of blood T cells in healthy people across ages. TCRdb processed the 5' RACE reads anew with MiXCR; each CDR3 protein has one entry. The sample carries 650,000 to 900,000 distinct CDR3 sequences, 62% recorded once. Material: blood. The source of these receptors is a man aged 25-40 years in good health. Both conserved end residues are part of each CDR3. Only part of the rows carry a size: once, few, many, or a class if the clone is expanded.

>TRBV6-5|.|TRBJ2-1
CASSSRVTSGFYEQFF
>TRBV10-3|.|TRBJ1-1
CAISTGTGEAFF
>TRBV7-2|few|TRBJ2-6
CAARRGSLSGANVLTF
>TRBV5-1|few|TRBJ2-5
CASVKQETQYF
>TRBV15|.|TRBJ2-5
CATSRSFGDRGQETQYF
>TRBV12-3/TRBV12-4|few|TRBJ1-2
CASSFFGRGVDGYTF
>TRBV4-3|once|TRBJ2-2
CAGSPFTRGTNTGELFF
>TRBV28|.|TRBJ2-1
CASSFIADEQFF
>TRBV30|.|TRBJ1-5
CAWSGPGTGQPQHF
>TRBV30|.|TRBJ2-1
CAWSPGGGLSEQFF
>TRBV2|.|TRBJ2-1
CASSVINEQFF
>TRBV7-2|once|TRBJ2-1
CASSRRVGTSGPSSYNEQFF
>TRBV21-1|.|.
CASTQRGKETQYF
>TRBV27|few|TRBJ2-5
CASSFIGGQETQYF
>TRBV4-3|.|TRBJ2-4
CASSQGSAGGRDIQYF
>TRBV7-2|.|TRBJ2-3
CASSSLGTSGGGTQYF
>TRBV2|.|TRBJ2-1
CASPTGVNNEQFF
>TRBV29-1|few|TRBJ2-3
CSVQGTDTQYF
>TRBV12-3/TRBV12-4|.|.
CASTPTGVGYEQYF
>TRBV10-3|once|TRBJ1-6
CAISEGVPGQRNSPLHF